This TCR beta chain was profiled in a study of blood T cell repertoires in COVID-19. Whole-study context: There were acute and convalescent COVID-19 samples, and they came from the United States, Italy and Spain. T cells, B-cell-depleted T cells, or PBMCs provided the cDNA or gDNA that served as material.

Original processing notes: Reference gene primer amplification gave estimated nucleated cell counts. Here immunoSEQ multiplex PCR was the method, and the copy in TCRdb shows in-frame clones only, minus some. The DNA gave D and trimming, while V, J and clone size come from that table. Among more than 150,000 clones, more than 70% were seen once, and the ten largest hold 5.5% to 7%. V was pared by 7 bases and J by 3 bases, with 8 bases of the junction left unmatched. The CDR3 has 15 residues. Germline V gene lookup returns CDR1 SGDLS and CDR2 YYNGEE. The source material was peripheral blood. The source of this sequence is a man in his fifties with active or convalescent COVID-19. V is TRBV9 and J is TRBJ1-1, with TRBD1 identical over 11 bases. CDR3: CASGRGQGGDTEAFF. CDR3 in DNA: TGTGCCAGCGGGCGGGGACAGGGGGGCGACACTGAAGCTTTCTTT.